The rows below give T cell receptor beta chains drawn from one sample of a study of T cell responses to AZD1222 COVID-19 vaccine. Some clones are missing from TCRdb's copy, which holds only in-frame ones; the method was immunoSEQ multiplex PCR. Among around 120,000 clones listed, about 93% were seen once. Sequencing used peripheral blood, obtained 28 days after the second AZD1222 dose. Every receptor here comes from an adult who received the AZD1222 COVID-19 vaccine. Each CDR3 is given with its conserved first and last residue. A D gene is named only where the DNA matches it firmly. Rows may omit the clone size; those that give it use once, few, many or a size class.

>TRBJ2-3|TRBV18|TRBD1|NA
TGTGCCAGCTCCCCCGGGACAGCCGTTAGCACAGATACGCAGTATTTT
CASSPGTAVSTDTQYF
>TRBJ2-3|TRBV5-6|TRBD2|once
TGTGCCAGCGGACTAGCGGGAGGCACAGATACGCAGTATTTT
CASGLAGGTDTQYF
>TRBJ1-6|TRBV6-5|NA|NA
TGTGCCAGCACCGGACAGATTAATTCACCCCTCCACTTT
CASTGQINSPLHF
>TRBJ1-1|TRBV10-1|NA|NA
TGCGCCAGCAGTGAGGGGGGCCGAGATACTGAAGCTTTCTTT
CASSEGGRDTEAFF
>TRBJ2-3|TRBV5-1|TRBD2|NA
TGCGCCAGCAGCTTGGGTAGCGGGGGAAATACGCAGTATTTT
CASSLGSGGNTQYF
>TRBJ1-2|TRBV4-1|TRBD1|NA
TGCGCCAGCAGCCAAAGTACCCAGGGGGCACCTGGGGGAGGCTACACCTTC
CASSQSTQGAPGGGYTF
>TRBJ2-5|TRBV6-5|NA|NA
TGTGCCAGCACCCTGGGGGAGACCCAGTACTTC
CASTLGETQYF
>TRBJ1-1|TRBV11-2|NA|NA
TGTGCCAGCAGCTTATCGGGGGGTCAGGAAGCTTTCTTT
CASSLSGGQEAFF
>TRBJ1-1|TRBV19|NA|NA
TGTGCCAGTAGTATCCCCAGGCGGAACACTGAAGCTTTCTTT
CASSIPRRNTEAFF
>TRBJ2-7|TRBV30|NA|NA
TGTGCCTTGGACTGGAGGGGGACCCACGAGCAGTACTTC
CALDWRGTHEQYF
>TRBJ2-7|TRBV28|TRBD2|NA
TGTGCCAGCAGTTCTAGCGGGACTTACTCCTACGAGCAGTACTTC
CASSSSGTYSYEQYF
>TRBJ2-1|TRBV9|TRBD1|NA
TGTGCCAGCAGCGTAGGGACAGGGCGGCGGGATGAGCAGTTCTTC
CASSVGTGRRDEQFF
>TRBJ2-6|TRBV18|NA|NA
TGTGCCAGCTCACGCATCTCTGGGGCCAACGTCCTGACTTTC
CASSRISGANVLTF
>TRBJ2-5|TRBV11-2|NA|once
TGTGCCAGCAGCCCGGTCTCTAGCGCGGGTGCTTCCCAGTACTTC
CASSPVSSAGASQYF
>TRBJ1-1|TRBV2|NA|NA
TGTGCCAGCAGTAGACGACAGGCGATATCGAACACTGAAGCTTTCTTT
CASSRRQAISNTEAFF
>TRBJ1-1|TRBV4-3|TRBD1|NA
TGCGCCAGCAGCCATATCACAGGGGATTTGAACACTGAAGCTTTCTTT
CASSHITGDLNTEAFF
>TRBJ2-1|TRBV9|NA|NA
TGTGCCAGCAGCGTAAGCCCGGGCAATGAGCAGTTCTTC
CASSVSPGNEQFF
>TRBJ2-5|TRBV7-2|TRBD2|once
TGTGCCAGCAGCAAGACTAGCGGGGGTGCAGGGACCCAGTACTTC
CASSKTSGGAGTQYF
>TRBJ1-2|TRBV6-2/TRBV6-3|NA|NA
TGTGCCAGCAGTTACTCTCTGATCTATGGCTACACCTTC
CASSYSLIYGYTF
>TRBJ2-5|TRBV19|NA|once
TGTGCCAGTAGTATAGTCACAGGGAGGGAGGAGACCCAGTACTTC
CASSIVTGREETQYF
>TRBJ1-6|TRBV5-1|NA|NA
TGCGCCAGCAGCGCTTTCGGGACGAATAATTCACCCCTCCACTTT
CASSAFGTNNSPLHF
>TRBJ2-1|TRBV12-3/TRBV12-4|NA|NA
TGTGCCAGCAGCCTGACAGGAAACAATGAGCAGTTCTTC
CASSLTGNNEQFF
>TRBJ2-1|TRBV5-4|TRBD1|once
TGTGCCAGCAGCTTGCCTGGGACAGGGCCCTACAATGAGCAGTTCTTC
CASSLPGTGPYNEQFF
>TRBJ2-2|TRBV6-5|NA|NA
TGTGCCAGCAGTTACTCGAAGGGGCACACCGGGGAGCTGTTTTTT
CASSYSKGHTGELFF
>TRBJ2-3|TRBV6-5|NA|NA
TGTGCCAGCCGCCCGGTGAACAGCCCCACAGATACGCAGTATTTT
CASRPVNSPTDTQYF
>TRBJ1-2|TRBV3-1/TRBV3-2|NA|NA
TGTGCCAGCAGCCAGGTGGAAGGTTGGGACGCTGGCTACACCTTC
CASSQVEGWDAGYTF
>TRBJ1-6|TRBV4-1|NA|NA
TGCGCCAGCAGCCACCAGGAGTCGACCCTCCACTTT
CASSHQESTLHF
>TRBJ1-6|TRBV7-9|NA|NA
TGTGCCAGCAGCGGGGGAGAGAATTCACCCCTCCACTTT
CASSGGENSPLHF
>TRBJ1-6|TRBV18|TRBD1|NA
TGTGCCAGCTCACCTGCCGGGACAGGGAGTGGTTCACCCCTCCACTTT
CASSPAGTGSGSPLHF
>TRBJ1-2|TRBV6-1|NA|NA
TGTGCCAGCAGTGAAGTTGGGGAAGCAGGCGGCTACACCTTC
CASSEVGEAGGYTF
>TRBJ1-5|TRBV5-4|NA|once
TGTGCCAGCAGCTTGGGAGGGGCCGGGAGCAATCAGCCCCAGCATTTT
CASSLGGAGSNQPQHF
>TRBJ1-4|TRBV2|NA|NA
TGTGCCAGCAGTGAACTGTCAGTGGCAACTAATGAAAAACTGTTTTTT
CASSELSVATNEKLFF
>TRBJ2-2|TRBV6-2/TRBV6-3|NA|NA
TGTGCCAGCAGTCCAGTGTCTACCGGGGAGCTGTTTTTT
CASSPVSTGELFF
>TRBJ1-4|TRBV10-2|NA|NA
TGCGCCAGCAGTGAAAGCGTCGGACTATCCGAAAAACTGTTTTTT
CASSESVGLSEKLFF
>TRBJ2-5|TRBV7-9|NA|NA
TGTGCCAGCAGCTTAGGATTGGCGACAGGCACTCAAGAGACCCAGTACTTC
CASSLGLATGTQETQYF
>TRBJ2-1|TRBV6-5|NA|NA
TGTGCCAGCACTTACAGGGTTGGCTACAATGAGCAGTTCTTC
CASTYRVGYNEQFF
>TRBJ1-5|TRBV30|NA|NA
TGTGCCTGGACCCTGGGGGGTAGGGATCAGCCCCAGCATTTT
CAWTLGGRDQPQHF
>TRBJ2-3|TRBV2|TRBD2|NA
TGTGCCAGCAGTCAGCGGGGGCAAGACACAGATACGCAGTATTTT
CASSQRGQDTDTQYF
>TRBJ2-3|TRBV11-3|NA|NA
TGTGCCAGCAGCTTAGGATCCGGGTCGAGGGCCCCAGATACGCAGTATTTT
CASSLGSGSRAPDTQYF
>TRBJ2-3|TRBV18|NA|NA
TGTGCCAGCTCTCAGAGCTGGGATACGCAGTATTTT
CASSQSWDTQYF
>TRBJ2-1|TRBV24-1|TRBD1|once
TGTGCCACCAGTGATCGGAGACAGGGGGGGAATGAGCAGTTCTTC
CATSDRRQGGNEQFF
>TRBJ2-3|TRBV5-5|TRBD2|NA
TGTGCCAGCAGCGTGTTTACGGGGGGAGATACGCAGTATTTT
CASSVFTGGDTQYF
>TRBJ1-1|TRBV4-3|TRBD1|NA
TGCGCCAGCAGCCAGGAGACAGGGTATGAAGCTTTCTTT
CASSQETGYEAFF
>TRBJ1-3|TRBV27|NA|NA
TGTGCCAGCAAGAAGATGGGTCTCTCTGGAAACACCATATATTTT
CASKKMGLSGNTIYF
>TRBJ1-1|TRBV7-2|TRBD1|once
TGTGCCAGCAGCTTAGATCCCTCCAGGGACAGGGTTCATGCTTTCTTT
CASSLDPSRDRVHAFF
>TRBJ2-1|TRBV3-1/TRBV3-2|TRBD2|NA
TGTGCCAGCAGCCAAGAAGCTAGCGGGGGGCTCCCCTACAATGAGCAGTTCTTC
CASSQEASGGLPYNEQFF
>TRBJ1-3|TRBV11-2|NA|NA
TGTGCCAGCAGTTCACAGAGTTTAGTTGGAAACACCATATATTTT
CASSSQSLVGNTIYF
>TRBJ2-1|TRBV27|TRBD2|NA
TGTGCCAGCAGTTTATGGGCTAGCGGGTTCAATGAGCAGTTCTTC
CASSLWASGFNEQFF
>TRBJ1-4|TRBV27|TRBD1|NA
TGTGCCAGCAGCAAACCGGGACAGGGTAATGAAAAACTGTTTTTT
CASSKPGQGNEKLFF
>TRBJ1-6|TRBV6-2/TRBV6-3|NA|NA
TGTGCCAGCAGTGATCGGGGGGTTCGGAGTTCACCCCTCCACTTT
CASSDRGVRSSPLHF
>TRBJ2-4|TRBV5-1|NA|NA
TGCGCCAGCAGCTTCGGGGGTGTGACCCCAAACATTCAGTACTTC
CASSFGGVTPNIQYF
>TRBJ2-3|TRBV7-6|NA|NA
TGTGCCAGCAGCTTGGCATGGGAGTCCGTCACAGATACGCAGTATTTT
CASSLAWESVTDTQYF
>TRBJ1-3|TRBV21-1|NA|NA
TGTGCCAGCAGCCTTCCAGGGGGCTGTAGAGACACCATATATTTT
CASSLPGGCRDTIYF
>TRBJ1-5|TRBV5-5|TRBD1|NA
TGTGCCAGCAGCTTGGGCGGGACAGCGAGCAATCAGCCCCAGCATTTT
CASSLGGTASNQPQHF
>TRBJ2-1|TRBV5-1|TRBD2|NA
TGCGCCAGCAGCTCCGGGACTAGCGGGACCAATGAGCAGTTCTTC
CASSSGTSGTNEQFF